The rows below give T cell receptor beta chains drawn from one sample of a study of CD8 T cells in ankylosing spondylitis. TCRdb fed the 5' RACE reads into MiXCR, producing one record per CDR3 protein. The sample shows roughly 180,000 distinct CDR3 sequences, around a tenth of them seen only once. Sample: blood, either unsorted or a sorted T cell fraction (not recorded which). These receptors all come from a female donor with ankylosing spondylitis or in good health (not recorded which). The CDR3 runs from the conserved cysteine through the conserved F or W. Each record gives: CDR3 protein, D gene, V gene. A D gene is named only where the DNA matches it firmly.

CASSGSGGLTDTQYF,TRBD2,TRBV9
CASSQSGVNTEAFF,-,TRBV4-1
CASSLSDGTVPHLEQFF,-,TRBV28
CASSIGQGEETQYF,TRBD1,TRBV19
CSARDRGSNQPQHF,-,TRBV20-1
CAIRAWTGETYEQYF,TRBD1,TRBV10-3
CSASEGADLYTQYF,-,TRBV20-1
CASSEYGTVGGLTNNEQFF,-,TRBV25-1
CASTLSGRGLNEQFF,-,TRBV12-3/TRBV12-4
CASSPGGAEQFF,TRBD2,TRBV7-6
CASSYSRGTTEAFF,-,TRBV6-5
CASSFAPTEAFF,-,TRBV12-3/TRBV12-4
CASITSVFSTDTQYF,TRBD2,TRBV28
CASSFSGTGQPQHF,-,TRBV28
CASSVTTWAMADTQYF,-,TRBV12-3/TRBV12-4
CASSVWDRSYEQYF,TRBD1,TRBV9
CASSQVVGLRGGYTF,-,TRBV14
CASSQGTVSNYGYTF,-,TRBV4-3
CSAPGSQRFYEQYF,-,TRBV20-1
CSVGDASSYNEQFF,-,TRBV29-1
CASSLTPPSDERTEAFF,-,TRBV28
CASSSESDPRGYTF,-,TRBV5-1
CASSLSTSGGSEAFF,TRBD1,TRBV27
CASSFRLLSTDTQYF,-,TRBV28
CSARSSQGARTEAFF,TRBD1,TRBV20-1
CASSDPDSSEAFF,-,TRBV6-2/TRBV6-3
CASSLASRSNEQFF,-,TRBV7-2
CSARDQGGIQYF,-,TRBV20-1
CASTPGLASASEQFF,-,TRBV5-1
CASSELGQDTGELFF,-,TRBV10-1
CASSFVSKPYEQYF,-,TRBV7-2
CSAQGIGYEQYF,-,TRBV29-1
CASSLVGQKSSYNEQFF,-,TRBV7-8
CASSYEMAGSSTDTQYF,-,TRBV6-2/TRBV6-3
CASSSDGLGNTIYF,-,TRBV12-3/TRBV12-4
CASSPGLAGVLAKNIQYF,TRBD2,TRBV5-1
CASSLYRGELFF,-,TRBV7-8
CASSSPNADLLQYF,-,TRBV9
CASSPAGDEQFF,TRBD2,TRBV7-9
CASSLRGGSPAAYNEQFF,-,TRBV12-3/TRBV12-4
CASSLGVSGEKLFF,-,TRBV28
CASSSGSGPLF,-,TRBV6-6